This TCR beta chain was recorded in a study of blood T cell repertoires in COVID-19. Study-level information: Acute and convalescent COVID-19 samples came from the United States, Italy and Spain.

Only in-frame clones appear in the TCRdb table, and some are missing; sequencing was by immunoSEQ multiplex PCR. The sample has some 130,000 clones, 55% to 75% seen once. The sequence was collected from a woman aged 70-85 years with acute or convalescent COVID-19. The sample taken for sequencing was peripheral blood.

DNA of the CDR3: TGTGCCAGCAGCGCCACGGGAGCCCCAACAGATACGCAGTATTTT. Amino acids: CASSATGAPTDTQYF. The rearrangement uses TRBV5-5 and TRBJ2-3, with D tentatively TRBD2 (6 bases). CDR3 length: 15 residues. The V and J ends lost 4 bases and 3 bases respectively, with 15 bases between them. CDR1 is SGHKS, CDR2 YYEKEE, per germline (reference sequence). Based on the CDR3 plus reference TRBV5-5 and TRBJ2-3, the full variable domain is DAGVTQSPTHLIKTRGQQVTLRCSPISGHKSVSWYQQVLGQGPQFIFQYYEKEERGRGNFPDRFSARQFPNYSSELNVNALLLGDSALYLCASSATGAPTDTQYFGPGTRLTVL.